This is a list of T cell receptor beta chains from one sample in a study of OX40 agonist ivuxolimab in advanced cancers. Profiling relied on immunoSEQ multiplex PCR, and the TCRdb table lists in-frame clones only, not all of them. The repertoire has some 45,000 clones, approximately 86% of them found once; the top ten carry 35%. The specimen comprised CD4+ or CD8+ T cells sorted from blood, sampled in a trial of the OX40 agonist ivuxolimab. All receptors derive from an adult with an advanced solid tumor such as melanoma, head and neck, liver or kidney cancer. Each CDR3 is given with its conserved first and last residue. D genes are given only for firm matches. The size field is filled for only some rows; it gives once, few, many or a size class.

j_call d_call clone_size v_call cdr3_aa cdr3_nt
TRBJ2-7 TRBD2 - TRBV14 CASSRAGVAVEQYF TGTGCCAGCAGCCGGGCGGGAGTGGCAGTCGAGCAGTACTTC
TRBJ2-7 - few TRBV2 CASKKDLRYEQYF TGTGCCAGCAAGAAGGACCTCCGTTACGAGCAGTACTTC
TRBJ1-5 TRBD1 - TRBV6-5 CASSYRDRGGNQPQHF TGTGCCAGCAGTTACCGCGACAGGGGTGGCAATCAGCCCCAGCATTTT
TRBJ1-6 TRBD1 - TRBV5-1 CASSSRPGTGTYSPLHF TGCGCCAGCAGCTCCCGCCCCGGGACAGGGACTTATTCACCCCTCCACTTT
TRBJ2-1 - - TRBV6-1 CASSEDFGGEQFF TGTGCCAGCAGTGAAGACTTTGGGGGTGAGCAGTTCTTC
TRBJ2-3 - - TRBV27 CASSPKAAQTPRTDTQYF TGTGCCAGCAGTCCCAAGGCGGCCCAAACGCCCCGCACAGATACGCAGTATTTT
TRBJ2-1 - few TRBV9 CASSVAGAPASYNEQFF TGTGCCAGCAGCGTAGCGGGGGCCCCCGCCTCCTACAATGAGCAGTTCTTC
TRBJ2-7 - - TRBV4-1 CASSRASDKDEQYF TGTGCCAGCAGCCGGGCCTCAGATAAAGACGAGCAGTACTTC
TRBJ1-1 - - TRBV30 CAWSQRRGTEAFF TGTGCCTGGAGCCAACGGCGGGGGACTGAAGCTTTCTTT
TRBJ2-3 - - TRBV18 CASSPFKGADTQYF TGTGCCAGCTCACCATTCAAGGGGGCAGATACGCAGTATTTT
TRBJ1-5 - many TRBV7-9 CASSSVGGNQPQHF TGTGCCAGCAGCTCGGTAGGGGGCAATCAGCCCCAGCATTTT